Listed here are 11 T cell receptor beta chains from one sample, sequenced in a study of molecular identifiers for immune sequencing clone quantification. TCRdb itself ran the PCR reads through MiXCR, one entry per CDR3 protein. The data show tens of thousands of distinct CDR3 sequences, about 19% seen once. The specimen was naive CD8+ T cells from blood, with Jurkat cell RNA spiked in. Documented subset: FACS-sorted CD8+CD4-CCR7+CD45RA+ naive T cells. Receptor source: a human donor in good health. Some libraries in this study had Jurkat cell RNA spiked in.

A remark on this clonotype: The junction departs from the called germline gene at one end, perhaps through a read error. V and J are TRBV29-1 and TRBJ1-2, with D possibly TRBD1 on 6 matching bases. Germline V gene sequence: CDR1 SQVTM, CDR2 ANQGSEA. The CDR3 spans 16 residues. The CDR3 region has the DNA TGCAGCGTTGAAGAACCCACTGACAGGATCAACTATGGCTACGCCTTC. Amino acid sequence: CSVEEPTDRINYGYAF.

This clonotype has at least ten counts. This chain uses TRBV19 with TRBJ1-4; D unclear. The V end was cut by 4 bases, the J end by 8 bases, with 14 bases between. Germline CDR1 reads LNHDA; CDR2 reads SQIVND (reference sequence). The CDR3 sequence is 14 residues long. In DNA form, the CDR3 reads TGTGCCAGTAGTACCATGCCGGGAGGAGAAAAACTGTTTTTT. Its protein is CASSTMPGGEKLFF.

This clonotype was detected ten times or more. The J gene is TRBJ1-1, the V gene TRBV4-3; tentative D call: TRBD1 (5 bases). This CDR3 spans 15 amino acids. V lost 4 bases, J lost 7 bases, and 19 bases lay in between. CDR1 and CDR2 (germline): LGHNA, YSLEER. CDR3 sequence reads: CASSLHPGRENEAFF. Written as DNA, the CDR3 is TGCGCCAGCAGCCTCCATCCGGGACGAGAAAATGAAGCTTTCTTT.

The V call is TRBV3-1, the J call TRBJ2-7; 7 bases fit TRBD2. The V segment lost 1 base and the J segment 2 bases; nucleotides outside the gene matches: 2. Germline-derived CDR1 and CDR2 are LGHDT and YNNKEL (reference sequence). The CDR3 totals 14 residues. The CDR3 DNA reads as TGTGCCAGCAGCCAAGCGGGACTAACCTACGAGCAGTACTTC. It specifies CASSQAGLTYEQYF.

The sample holds many counts of this clonotype. CDR3 sequence: CASSSGTGSYEQYF. In DNA form, the CDR3 reads TGTGCCAGTAGTTCCGGGACAGGGTCCTACGAGCAGTACTTC. The chain combines TRBV19 with TRBJ2-7; 9 bases match TRBD1. V lost 5 bases and J lost 1; bases outside the gene matches: 3. The CDR3 is 14 amino acids. The germline V gene encodes CDR1 LNHDA and CDR2 SQIVND (reference sequence).

This clonotype has ten or more counts. This chain joins TRBV4-1 and TRBJ2-3; TRBD2 matches at 9 bases. Trimming took 4 bases from V and 1 from J; bases not matched to a gene: 9. The CDR3 has 17 amino acids. Germline V gene sequence: CDR1 MGHRA, CDR2 YSYEKL. Here the CDR3 DNA reads TGCGCCAGCAGCCTGCAGCGGGAGGCCGGAGGCACAGATACGCAGTATTTT. This translates into CASSLQREAGGTDTQYF.

This clonotype was seen many times. This chain connects TRBV2 to TRBJ2-1; 11 bases are shared with TRBD2. The germline V gene has CDR1 SNHLY and CDR2 FYNNEI. Trimming at V came to 2 bases and at J to 4 bases, leaving 4 bases not matched to a gene. This CDR3 is 16 amino acids long. This CDR3 reads CASSEIGLAGYNEQFF. The CDR3 nucleotides are TGTGCCAGCAGTGAAATCGGACTAGCGGGTTACAATGAGCAGTTCTTC.

This clonotype was recorded at least ten times. The V and J genes are TRBV21-1 and TRBJ1-5; the D call in the table, TRBD1, was not verified against the DNA. TRBV21-1 is designated a pseudogene. The CDR3 totals 14 residues. The CDR3 DNA follows: TGTGCCAGCCTCCCCAGGGATAGCAATCAGCCCCAGCATTTT. Translating it yields CASLPRDSNQPQHF.

A note on this clonotype: A much larger clone lies a single base off, so this may be a read error. The genes are TRBV27 and TRBJ2-7; 10 nucleotides align to TRBD1. The germline gives CDR1 MNHEY, CDR2 SMNVEV (reference sequence). J gave up 9 bases and V 6 bases, and 14 bases lay outside the gene matches. This CDR3 region has 15 residues. The CDR3 spells CASRIAGTGDHGQYF. DNA of the CDR3: TGTGCCAGCAGGATAGCCGGGACAGGGGACCACGGGCAGTACTTC.

The chain has TRBV11-3 and TRBJ2-1, with unresolved D. There are 13 residues in the CDR3. Between the trimmed V and J ends, which lost 3 bases and 7 bases, there was a span of 10 bases. Germline assignment: CDR1 SGHNT and CDR2 YENEEA. CDR3 nucleotide sequence: TGTGCCAGCAGCTTGGGGTCTCTGAATGAGCAGTTCTTC. Protein product: CASSLGSLNEQFF.

At least ten counts were recorded for this clonotype. This chain joins TRBV20-1 and TRBJ2-7; D is perhaps TRBD2 (6 bases). Germline CDR1 and CDR2: DFQATT and SNEGSKA (reference sequence). Trimming took 5 bases from V and 3 from J, leaving 17 bases between them. The CDR3 is made up of 14 amino acids. The CDR3 bases are TGCAGTGCTGAAGAGACTAGGGGAGGCTACGAGCAGTACTTC. Translated, it gives CSAEETRGGYEQYF.